This TCR beta chain was retrieved from a study of blood T cells in healthy people across ages (dated by TCRdb to the mid-2010s). The study in broad terms: In model experiments, template switching captured roughly one uniquely barcoded TCR beta cDNA molecule for every two T cells. Donors were grouped into four age groups: young (average 16 years), middle-aged (39), aged (approximately 58) and long-lived (approximately 75). To avoid experimental bias, donors of different ages were randomly spread across the sequencing lanes. For two donors (one aged 18 to 29 and one aged 80 or older), the study analyzed two additional independent replicas of 1 million unique cDNA reads from the same blood draw. Age-related changes in TCR beta repertoire diversity were measured in the study by deep sequencing normalized with unique cDNA molecular identifiers. Broad study findings and their caveats: Estimates of total diversity based on one million sequenced T cells were considered lower bounds and underestimates. The CMV infection status of donors was not known, potentially confounding age-related changes in expanded clonotypes. Observed TCR beta diversity correlated strongly with the percentage of naive T cells measured by flow cytometry. Observed TCR beta diversity per million T cells fell roughly linearly with age, and a significant reduction was already apparent by age around 40. Because profiling used bulk unsorted PBMCs, naive and antigen-experienced compartments could not be compared conclusively. Compared with the aged group, the long-lived group had more naive CD4+ T cells, fewer expanded clones and increased TCR diversity, suggesting age selection.

A remark on this clonotype: There is no known antigen for this receptor. No clone much larger than this one lies a single base away; base qualities are absent.

The receptor library was made with 5' RACE. TCRdb records Illumina HiSeq 2500 as the sequencer. A second PCR of roughly 6 to 11 cycles was performed with a sample-barcoded 5' primer and a J-beta primer mix. A template-switch 5' adaptor carrying 12 random nucleotides introduced a unique molecular identifier onto each TCR beta cDNA molecule. Each sample yielded at least 3 million CDR3-containing paired-end reads. The Mint cDNA synthesis kit, primed by a TRBC-specific oligonucleotide, was used to synthesize first-strand cDNA from all RNA. After uracil-DNA glycosylase treatment, a first 18-cycle PCR used universal primers M1SS and BC2_uni_R on all cDNA. As for the authors' bioinformatics: For normalization, 1 million high-quality reads were randomly selected from each sample, with every read carrying a distinct molecular identifier. Instead of being binned into consensus sequences, reads with shared molecular identifiers were discarded. MiTCR, with a Q25 quality threshold and the strictest error-elimination algorithm, was used for CDR3 identification, clonotype clustering and error correction. A nonparametric unseen species model with Euler transformation was used to estimate lower-bound total TCR beta diversity. The raw public reads went through TCRdb reprocessing: fastp at Q25, MiXCR clone calling, in-frame beta chains kept. Each entry is one CDR3 protein sequence, shown with its most common DNA and genes. TCRdb, not the original authors, processed these V and J calls. This sample gives 1.5 million to 2 million distinct CDR3 sequences in total; about 50% of them show up just once. The ten top clones hold over 2% of the sample.

The CDR3 spans 18 residues, from the cysteine through the phenylalanine. The read is trimmed to its CDR3 DNA, 54 bases read in frame from base 1. V has 0 bases trimmed and J has 3 bases trimmed; junction bases matching no gene number 10. For CDR1 and CDR2, the germline V gene lists SGHTA and FQGNSA. The 35 to 40 donors, aged about 6 to 95 years, were systemically healthy Caucasian individuals from Russia. Each donor gave ten milliliters of peripheral blood, collected into EDTA-treated Vacutainer tubes. Ficoll-Paque density-gradient centrifugation was used to isolate PBMCs, with at least 7 million obtained per sample. Trizol reagent was used to extract total RNA from the PBMCs, yielding at least 5.5 micrograms per sample. Naive CD45RAhigh/CD27high T cell percentages were measured by flow cytometry on a PBMC aliquot from every donor.

Recombination connected TRBV7-2 to TRBJ1-4, and 7 bases in between align with TRBD1. The sample taken for sequencing was blood. This receptor was obtained from a woman in her forties in good health. The DNA sequence reads TGTGCCAGCAGCTTAGCGAGGGGCAGGGGGGTGTCTAATGAAAAACTGTTTTTT. Its protein is CASSLARGRGVSNEKLFF.